The entry below describes one T cell receptor beta chain. Autoimmune disease history or systemic immunosuppression meant exclusion. Produced via immunoSEQ multiplex PCR; TCRdb's table is partial and in-frame only. The table has roughly 58,000 clones, 70% to 90% seen once. These data belong to a study of OX40 agonist ivuxolimab in advanced cancers. Study information: Antecedent anti-PD-1, anti-PD-L1 or anti-CTLA-4 therapy was permissible, with over 35% having received some. Partial responses, seen in three patients, involved one hepatocellular carcinoma and two cutaneous melanomas.

The CDR3 sequence is 13 residues long. Trimming left V 4 bases short and J 8 bases short, with 11 bases between. Germline CDR1 and CDR2: MNHNY and SVGAGI (reference sequence). This receptor was obtained from an adult with an advanced solid tumor such as melanoma, head and neck, liver or kidney cancer. The chain combines TRBV6-6 with TRBJ1-4; D is undetermined. Specimen: CD4+ or CD8+ T cells sorted from blood, collected in a trial of the OX40 agonist ivuxolimab. CDR3 nucleotide sequence: TGTGCCAGCAGTTTTCGGGGAAAGGAAAAACTGTTTTTT. Translating it yields CASSFRGKEKLFF.